This T cell receptor (beta chain) stems from a study of T cells in Graves' hyperthyroidism and ophthalmopathy. RNA transcripts served as the template for amplifying TCR beta CDR3 regions. An initial round of RT-PCR targeting the TCR CDR3 relied on the HTBI primer set. TCRdb reprocessed the multiplex PCR reads via MiXCR and lists one record per CDR3 protein. Among fewer than 350,000 distinct CDR3 sequences listed, about 15% were seen once. Trimming stripped 4 bases from V and 5 bases from J, with 21 bases between. Germline V gene lookup returns CDR1 KGHDR and CDR2 SFDVKD. The CDR3 is 17 residues long. This clonotype originated in a woman aged 50 to 60 with Graves' hyperthyroidism that later progressed to Graves' ophthalmopathy. The chain combines TRBV24-1 with TRBJ2-3; TRBD2 might be the D (6 bases). Specimen: blood. This CDR3 is CATSDPGAHLGGDTQYF. The CDR3 DNA reads TGTGCCACCAGTGACCCCGGGGCCCACCTCGGGGGAGATACGCAGTATTTT.